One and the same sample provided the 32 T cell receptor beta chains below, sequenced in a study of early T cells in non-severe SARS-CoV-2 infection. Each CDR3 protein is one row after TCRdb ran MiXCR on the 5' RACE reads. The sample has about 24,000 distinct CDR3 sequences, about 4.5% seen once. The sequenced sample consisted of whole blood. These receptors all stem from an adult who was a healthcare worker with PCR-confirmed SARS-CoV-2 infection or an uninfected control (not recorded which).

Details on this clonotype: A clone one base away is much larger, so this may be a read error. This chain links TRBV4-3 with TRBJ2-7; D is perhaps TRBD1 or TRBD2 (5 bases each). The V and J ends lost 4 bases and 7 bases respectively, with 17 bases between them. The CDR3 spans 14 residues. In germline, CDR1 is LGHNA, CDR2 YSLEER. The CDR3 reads CASSRYTGRGEQYF. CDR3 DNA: TGCGCCAGCAGCCGCTACACGGGACGGGGAGAGCAGTACTTC.

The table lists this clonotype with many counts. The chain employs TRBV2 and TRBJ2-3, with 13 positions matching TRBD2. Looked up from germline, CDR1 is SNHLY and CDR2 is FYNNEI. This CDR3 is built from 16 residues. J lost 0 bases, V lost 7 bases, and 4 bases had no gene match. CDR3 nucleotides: TGTGCCAGCACCAAGGGACTAGCGGGGAGCACAGATACGCAGTATTTT. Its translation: CASTKGLAGSTDTQYF. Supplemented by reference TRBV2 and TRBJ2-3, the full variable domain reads EPEVTQTPSHQVTQMGQEVILRCVPISNHLYFYWYRQILGQKVEFLVSFYNNEISEKSEIFDDQFSVERPDGSNFTLKIRSTKLEDSAMYFCASTKGLAGSTDTQYFGPGTRLTVL.

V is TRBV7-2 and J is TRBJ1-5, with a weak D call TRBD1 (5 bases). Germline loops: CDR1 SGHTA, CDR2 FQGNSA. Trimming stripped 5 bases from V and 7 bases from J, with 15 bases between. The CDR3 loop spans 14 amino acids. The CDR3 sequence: CASSPMARQQPQHF. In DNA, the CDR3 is TGTGCCAGCAGCCCAATGGCCCGACAGCAGCCCCAGCATTTT.

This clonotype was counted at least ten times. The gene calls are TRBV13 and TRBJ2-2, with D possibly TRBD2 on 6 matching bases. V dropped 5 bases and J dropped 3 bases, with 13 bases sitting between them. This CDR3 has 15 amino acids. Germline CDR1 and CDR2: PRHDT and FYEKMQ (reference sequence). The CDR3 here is CASSRRRGDTGELFF. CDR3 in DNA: TGTGCCAGCAGCCGCCGGCGGGGAGACACCGGGGAGCTGTTTTTT. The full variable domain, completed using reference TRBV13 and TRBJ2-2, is AAGVIQSPRHLIKEKRETATLKCYPIPRHDTVYWYQQGPGQDPQFLISFYEKMQSDKGSIPDRFSAQQFSDYHSELNMSSLELGDSALYFCASSRRRGDTGELFFGEGSRLTVL.

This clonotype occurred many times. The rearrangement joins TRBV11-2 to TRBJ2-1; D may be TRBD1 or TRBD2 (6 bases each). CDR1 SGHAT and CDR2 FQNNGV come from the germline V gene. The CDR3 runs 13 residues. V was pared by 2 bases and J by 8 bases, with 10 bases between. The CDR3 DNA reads TGTGCCAGCAGCTTAAGGAGGGGGTATGAGCAGTTCTTC. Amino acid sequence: CASSLRRGYEQFF.

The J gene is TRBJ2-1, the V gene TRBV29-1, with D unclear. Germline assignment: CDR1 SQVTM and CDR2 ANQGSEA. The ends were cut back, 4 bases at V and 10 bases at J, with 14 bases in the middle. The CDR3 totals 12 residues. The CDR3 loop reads CSVGIHFGEQFF. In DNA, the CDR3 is TGCAGCGTTGGAATTCACTTTGGAGAGCAGTTCTTC.

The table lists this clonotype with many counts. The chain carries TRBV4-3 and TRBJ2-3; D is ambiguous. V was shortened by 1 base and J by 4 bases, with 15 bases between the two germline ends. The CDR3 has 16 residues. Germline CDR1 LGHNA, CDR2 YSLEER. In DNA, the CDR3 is TGCGCCAGCAGCCAAGTAACAGCGTCAACCTCAGATACGCAGTATTTT. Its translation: CASSQVTASTSDTQYF.

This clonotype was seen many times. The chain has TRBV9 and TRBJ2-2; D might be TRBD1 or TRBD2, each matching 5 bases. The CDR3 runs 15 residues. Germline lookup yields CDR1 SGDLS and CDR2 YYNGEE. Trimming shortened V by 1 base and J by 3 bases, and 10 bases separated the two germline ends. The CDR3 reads CASSVQGEYTGELFF. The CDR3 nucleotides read TGTGCCAGCAGCGTACAAGGGGAGTACACCGGGGAGCTGTTTTTT.

CDR3 coding DNA: TGCGCCAGCAGCTTGGGTAGTCGGGGGCCCACAGATACGCAGTATTTT. Translated, it gives CASSLGSRGPTDTQYF. V usage is TRBV5-1 and J usage is TRBJ2-3; the D gene could be TRBD1 or TRBD2 (6 bases each). Trimming removed 0 bases at V and 2 bases at J, with 13 bases between. CDR3 size: 16 residues. Germline CDR1 is SGHRS and CDR2 is YFSETQ.

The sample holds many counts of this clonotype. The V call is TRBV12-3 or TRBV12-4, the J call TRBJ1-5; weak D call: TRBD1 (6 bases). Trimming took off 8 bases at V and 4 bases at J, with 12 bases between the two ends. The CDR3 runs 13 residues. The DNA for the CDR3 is TGTGCCAGCGACAGGAATGCAAATCAGCCCCAGCATTTT. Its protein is CASDRNANQPQHF.

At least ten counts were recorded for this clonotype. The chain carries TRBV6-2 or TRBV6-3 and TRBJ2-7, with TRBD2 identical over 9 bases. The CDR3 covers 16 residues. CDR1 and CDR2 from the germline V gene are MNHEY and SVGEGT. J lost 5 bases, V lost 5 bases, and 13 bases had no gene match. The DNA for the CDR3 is TGTGCCAGCAGTAAATTGATTAGCGGGAGAGGTAACGAGCAGTACTTC. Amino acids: CASSKLISGRGNEQYF.

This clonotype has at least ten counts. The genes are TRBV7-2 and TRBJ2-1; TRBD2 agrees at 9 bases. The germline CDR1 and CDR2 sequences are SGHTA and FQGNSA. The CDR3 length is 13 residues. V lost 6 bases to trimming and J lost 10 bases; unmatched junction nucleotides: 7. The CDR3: CASRLHLAGEQFF. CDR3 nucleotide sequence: TGTGCCAGCAGACTTCATCTAGCGGGGGAGCAGTTCTTC.

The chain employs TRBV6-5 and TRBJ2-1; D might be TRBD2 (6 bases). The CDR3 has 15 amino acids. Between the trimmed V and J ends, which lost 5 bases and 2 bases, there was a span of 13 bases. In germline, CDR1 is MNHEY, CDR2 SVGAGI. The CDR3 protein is CASSRDFSTYNEQFF. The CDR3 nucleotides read TGTGCCAGCAGTAGGGACTTCTCGACCTACAATGAGCAGTTCTTC.

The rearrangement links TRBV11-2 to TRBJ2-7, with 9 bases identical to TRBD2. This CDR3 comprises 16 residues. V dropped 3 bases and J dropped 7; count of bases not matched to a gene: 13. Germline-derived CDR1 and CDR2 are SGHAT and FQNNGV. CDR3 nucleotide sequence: TGTGCCAGCAGCTTTAAGGGGGGACTAGCTGGAGGAGAGCAGTACTTC. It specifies CASSFKGGLAGGEQYF.

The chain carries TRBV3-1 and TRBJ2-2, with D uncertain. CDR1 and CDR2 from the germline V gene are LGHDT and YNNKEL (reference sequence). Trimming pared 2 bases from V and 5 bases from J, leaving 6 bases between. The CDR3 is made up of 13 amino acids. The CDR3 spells CASSQYSTGELFF. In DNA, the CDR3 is TGTGCCAGCAGCCAATACTCGACCGGGGAGCTGTTTTTT.

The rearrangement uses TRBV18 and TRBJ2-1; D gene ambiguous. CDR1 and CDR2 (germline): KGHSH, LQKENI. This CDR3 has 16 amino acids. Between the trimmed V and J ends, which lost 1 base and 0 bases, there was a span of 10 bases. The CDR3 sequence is CASSPLQANSYNEQFF. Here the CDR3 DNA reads TGTGCCAGCTCACCACTGCAGGCTAACTCCTACAATGAGCAGTTCTTC.

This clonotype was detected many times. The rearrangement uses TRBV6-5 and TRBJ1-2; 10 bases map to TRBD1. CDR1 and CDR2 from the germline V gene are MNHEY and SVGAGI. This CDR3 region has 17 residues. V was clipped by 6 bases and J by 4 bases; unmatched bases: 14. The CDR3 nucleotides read TGTGCCAGCAGAAAGAAAGGAGGGACAGGGGCTTCCTATGGCTACACCTTC. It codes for CASRKKGGTGASYGYTF.

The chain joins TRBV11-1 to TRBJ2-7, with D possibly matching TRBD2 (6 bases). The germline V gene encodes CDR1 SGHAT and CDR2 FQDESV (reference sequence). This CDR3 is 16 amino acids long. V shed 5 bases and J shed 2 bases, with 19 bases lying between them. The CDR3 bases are TGTGCCAGCAGCAAAAGCGGGCAGGGCCTGACCTACGAGCAGTACTTC. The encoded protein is CASSKSGQGLTYEQYF.

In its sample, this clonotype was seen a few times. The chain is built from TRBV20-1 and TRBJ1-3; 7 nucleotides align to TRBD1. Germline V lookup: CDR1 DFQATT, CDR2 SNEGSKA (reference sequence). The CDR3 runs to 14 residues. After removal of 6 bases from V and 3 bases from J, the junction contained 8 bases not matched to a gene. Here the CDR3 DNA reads TGCAGTGCCCCACCGACAGGGAGTGGAAACACCATATATTTT. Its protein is CSAPPTGSGNTIYF.

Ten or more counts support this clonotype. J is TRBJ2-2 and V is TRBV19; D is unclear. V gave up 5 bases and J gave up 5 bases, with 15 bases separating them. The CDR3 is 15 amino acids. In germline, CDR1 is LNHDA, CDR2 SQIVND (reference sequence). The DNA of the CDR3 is TGTGCCAGTAGTGAGGACCCCGGTTGGACCGGGGAGCTGTTTTTT. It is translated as CASSEDPGWTGELFF.

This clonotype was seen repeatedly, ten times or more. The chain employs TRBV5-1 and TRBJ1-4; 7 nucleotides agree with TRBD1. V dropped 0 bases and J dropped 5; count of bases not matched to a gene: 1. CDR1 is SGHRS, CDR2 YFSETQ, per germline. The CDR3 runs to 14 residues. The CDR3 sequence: CASSLEQGNEKLFF. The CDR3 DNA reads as TGCGCCAGCAGCTTGGAACAGGGGAATGAAAAACTGTTTTTT.

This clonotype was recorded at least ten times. CDR3 region: CASSWGTGTGELFF. As DNA, the CDR3 is TGTGCCAGCAGTTGGGGGACAGGGACCGGGGAGCTGTTTTTT. This chain links TRBV12-3 or TRBV12-4 with TRBJ2-2; 9 bases fit TRBD1. CDR3 length: 14 amino acids. Trimming removed 4 bases from V and 5 bases from J; junction bases left unmatched: 2.

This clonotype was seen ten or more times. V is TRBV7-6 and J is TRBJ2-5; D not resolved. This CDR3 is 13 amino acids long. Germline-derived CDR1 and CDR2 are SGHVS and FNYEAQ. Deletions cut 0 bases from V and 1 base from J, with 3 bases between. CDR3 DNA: TGTGCCAGCAGCTTAGCGATCCAAGAGACCCAGTACTTC. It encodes CASSLAIQETQYF.

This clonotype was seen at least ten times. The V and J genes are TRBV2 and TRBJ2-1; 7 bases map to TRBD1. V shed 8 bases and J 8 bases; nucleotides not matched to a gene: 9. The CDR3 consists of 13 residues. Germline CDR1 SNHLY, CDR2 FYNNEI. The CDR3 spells CASAGSQGDEQFF. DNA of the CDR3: TGTGCCAGCGCTGGATCCCAGGGGGATGAGCAGTTCTTC.

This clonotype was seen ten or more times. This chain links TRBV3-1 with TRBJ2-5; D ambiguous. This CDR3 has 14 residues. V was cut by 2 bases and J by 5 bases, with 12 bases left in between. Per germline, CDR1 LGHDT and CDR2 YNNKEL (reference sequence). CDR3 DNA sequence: TGTGCCAGCAGCCAATCCACGCAATCGGAGACCCAGTACTTC. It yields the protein CASSQSTQSETQYF.

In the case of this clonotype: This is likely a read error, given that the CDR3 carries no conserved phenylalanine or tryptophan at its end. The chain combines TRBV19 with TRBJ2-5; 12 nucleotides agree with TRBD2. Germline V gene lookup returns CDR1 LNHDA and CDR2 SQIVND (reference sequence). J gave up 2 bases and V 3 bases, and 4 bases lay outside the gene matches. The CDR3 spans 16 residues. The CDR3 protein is CASSIRTSGTQETQYS. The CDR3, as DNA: TGTGCCAGTAGTATTCGGACTAGCGGGACGCAAGAGACCCAGTACTCC.

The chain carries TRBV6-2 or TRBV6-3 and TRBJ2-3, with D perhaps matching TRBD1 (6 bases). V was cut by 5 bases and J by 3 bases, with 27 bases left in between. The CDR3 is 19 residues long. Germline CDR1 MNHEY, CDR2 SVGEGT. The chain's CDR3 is CASSTSLPQGRARTDTQYF. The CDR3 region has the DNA TGTGCCAGCAGTACGTCACTCCCTCAGGGGAGAGCAAGGACAGATACGCAGTATTTT.

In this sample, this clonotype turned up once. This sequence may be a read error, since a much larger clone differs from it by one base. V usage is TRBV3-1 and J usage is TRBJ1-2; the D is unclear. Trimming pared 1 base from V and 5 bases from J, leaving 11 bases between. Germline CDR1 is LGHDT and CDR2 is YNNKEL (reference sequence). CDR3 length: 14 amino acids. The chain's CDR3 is CASSQAASEYGYTF. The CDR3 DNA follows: TGTGCCAGCAGCCAAGCGGCATCGGAATATGGCTACACCTTC.

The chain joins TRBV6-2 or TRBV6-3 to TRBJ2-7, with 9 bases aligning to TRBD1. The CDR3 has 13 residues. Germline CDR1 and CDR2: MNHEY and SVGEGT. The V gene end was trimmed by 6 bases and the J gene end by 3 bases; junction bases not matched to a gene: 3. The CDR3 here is CASSRDRVYEQYF. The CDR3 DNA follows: TGTGCCAGCAGCCGGGACAGGGTCTACGAGCAGTACTTC.

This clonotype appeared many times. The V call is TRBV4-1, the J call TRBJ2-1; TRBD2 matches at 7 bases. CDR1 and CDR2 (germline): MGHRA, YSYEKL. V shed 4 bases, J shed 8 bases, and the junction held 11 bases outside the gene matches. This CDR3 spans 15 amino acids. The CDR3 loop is CASSPGLESRHEQFF. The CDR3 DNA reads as TGCGCCAGCAGCCCCGGACTAGAAAGTCGGCATGAGCAGTTCTTC.

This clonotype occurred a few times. CDR3 sequence (DNA): TGCAGTGCTAGACCGGAAGATAAGAGGGGGCAGTACTTC. Encoded protein: CSARPEDKRGQYF. V is TRBV20-1 and J is TRBJ2-7; possibly TRBD1 or TRBD2 for D (5 bases each). V was cut by 2 bases and J by 9 bases, with 17 bases left in between. CDR1 is DFQATT and CDR2 is SNEGSKA in the germline V gene (reference sequence). The CDR3 runs 13 residues.

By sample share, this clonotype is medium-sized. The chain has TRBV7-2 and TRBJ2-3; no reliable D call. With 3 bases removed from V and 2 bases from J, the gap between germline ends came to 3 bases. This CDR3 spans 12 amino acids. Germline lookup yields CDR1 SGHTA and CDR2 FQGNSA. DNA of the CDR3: TGTGCCAGCAGCTTCCTCACAGATACGCAGTATTTT. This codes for CASSFLTDTQYF.